This TCR beta chain was captured by sequencing in a study of shared clonotypes between healthy human individuals. Per germline, CDR1 MNHNS and CDR2 SASEGT. V shed 2 bases and J shed 14 bases, with 13 bases lying between them. The CDR3 is 13 residues long. Findings and caveats of the study: Sorted-subset sequencing was shown by rarefaction to be incomplete despite large depth. Non-shared clonotypes were found to have lower generation probabilities than the clonotypes that were shared by all four of the sorted-subset donors.

Each cell subset's genomic DNA was divided evenly among several immunoSEQ plates. Roughly 27,000 T cell genomes, or roughly 200 ng DNA, went into the sorted-subset replicate PCRs. Measured with immunoSEQ multiplex PCR; TCRdb has only the in-frame clones, and not every one. The sample yields some 2.1 million clones, roughly 95% seen once. This clone came up a few times. The target antigen is unknown. The sample taken for sequencing was naive CD4+ T cells sorted from blood. Subset indicated: CD45RA+ positively selected. The TCR comes from a man aged 18-30 years in good health. This chain connects TRBV6-1 to TRBJ1-6; no reliable D call. CDR3 nucleotide sequence: TGTGCCAGCAGTGAATACTGGGAAGGGACCCTCCACTTT. This translates into CASSEYWEGTLHF.